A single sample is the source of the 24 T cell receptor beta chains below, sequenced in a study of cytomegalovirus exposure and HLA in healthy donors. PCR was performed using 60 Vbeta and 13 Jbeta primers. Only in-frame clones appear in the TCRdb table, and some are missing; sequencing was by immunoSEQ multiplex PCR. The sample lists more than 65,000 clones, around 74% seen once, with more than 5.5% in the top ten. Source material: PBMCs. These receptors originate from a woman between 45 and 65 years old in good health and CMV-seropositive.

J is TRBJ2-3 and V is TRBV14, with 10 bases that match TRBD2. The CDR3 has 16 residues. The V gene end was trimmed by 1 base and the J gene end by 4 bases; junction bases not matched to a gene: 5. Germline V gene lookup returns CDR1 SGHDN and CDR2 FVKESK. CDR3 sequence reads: CASSQAAGGPPDTQYF. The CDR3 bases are TGTGCCAGCAGCCAAGCAGCGGGGGGGCCTCCAGATACGCAGTATTTT.

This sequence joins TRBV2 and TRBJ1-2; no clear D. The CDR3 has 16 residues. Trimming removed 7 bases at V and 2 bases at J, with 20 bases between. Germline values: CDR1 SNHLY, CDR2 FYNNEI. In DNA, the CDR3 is TGTGCCAGCACCAAATATCAGGACTCCTCGAACTATGGCTACACCTTC. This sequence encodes CASTKYQDSSNYGYTF.

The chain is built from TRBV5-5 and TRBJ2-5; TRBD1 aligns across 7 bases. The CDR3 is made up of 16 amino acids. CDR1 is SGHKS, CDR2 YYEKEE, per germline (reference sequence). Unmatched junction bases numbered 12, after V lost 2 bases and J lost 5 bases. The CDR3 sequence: CASSFSPGQSGETQYF. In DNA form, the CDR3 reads TGTGCCAGCAGCTTCTCTCCGGGACAGTCTGGGGAGACCCAGTACTTC.

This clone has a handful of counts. The CDR3 bases are TGTGCCTGGAGTGTACCAGGGGGTTCTAATGAAAAACTGTTTTTT. Its protein is CAWSVPGGSNEKLFF. This rearrangement joins TRBV30 to TRBJ1-4; 7 nucleotides match TRBD1. Germline CDR1 and CDR2: GTSNPN and SVGIG (reference sequence). The CDR3 loop spans 15 amino acids. V lost 0 bases and J lost 3; bases outside the gene matches: 4.

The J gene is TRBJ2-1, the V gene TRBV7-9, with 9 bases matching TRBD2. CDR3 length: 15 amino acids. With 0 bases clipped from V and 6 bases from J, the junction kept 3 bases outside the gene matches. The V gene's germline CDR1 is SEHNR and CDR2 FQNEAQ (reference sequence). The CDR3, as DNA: TGTGCCAGCAGCTTAGCGGGTAGCGGGAGCAATGAGCAGTTCTTC. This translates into CASSLAGSGSNEQFF.

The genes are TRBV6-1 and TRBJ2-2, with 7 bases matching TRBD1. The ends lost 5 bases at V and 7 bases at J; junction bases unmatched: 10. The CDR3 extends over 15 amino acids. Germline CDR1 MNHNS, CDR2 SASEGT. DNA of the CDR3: TGTGCCAGCAGTCTACAGGGGTCAGGGAGCGGGGAGCTGTTTTTT. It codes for CASSLQGSGSGELFF.

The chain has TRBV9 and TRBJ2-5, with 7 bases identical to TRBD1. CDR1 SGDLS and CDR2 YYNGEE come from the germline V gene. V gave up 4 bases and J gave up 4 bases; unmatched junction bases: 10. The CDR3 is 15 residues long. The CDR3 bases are TGTGCCAGCAGCATCTTACAGGGGTGGGGAGAGACCCAGTACTTC. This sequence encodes CASSILQGWGETQYF.

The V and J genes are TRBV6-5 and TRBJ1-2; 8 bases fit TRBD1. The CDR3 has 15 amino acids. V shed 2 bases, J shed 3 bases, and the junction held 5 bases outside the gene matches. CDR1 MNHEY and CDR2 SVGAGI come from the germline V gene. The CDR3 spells CASSYGQGGDYGYTF. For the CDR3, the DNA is TGTGCCAGCAGTTACGGACAGGGAGGGGACTATGGCTACACCTTC.

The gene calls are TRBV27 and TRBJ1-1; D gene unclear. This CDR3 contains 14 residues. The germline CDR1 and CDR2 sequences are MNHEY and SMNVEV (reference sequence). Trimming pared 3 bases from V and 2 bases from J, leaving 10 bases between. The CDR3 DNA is TGTGCCAGCAGTTTGTTAACACCTAACACTGAAGCTTTCTTT. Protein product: CASSLLTPNTEAFF.

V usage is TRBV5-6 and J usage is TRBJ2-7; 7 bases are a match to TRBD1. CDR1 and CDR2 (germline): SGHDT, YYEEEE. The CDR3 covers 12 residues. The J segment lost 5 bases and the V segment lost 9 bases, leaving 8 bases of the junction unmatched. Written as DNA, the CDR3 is TGTGCCACCTCGACAGGGCTCGACGAGCAGTACTTC. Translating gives CATSTGLDEQYF.

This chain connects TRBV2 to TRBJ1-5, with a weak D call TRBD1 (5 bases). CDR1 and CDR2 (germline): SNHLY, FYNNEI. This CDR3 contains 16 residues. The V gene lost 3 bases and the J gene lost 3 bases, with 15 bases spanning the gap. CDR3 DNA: TGTGCCAGCAGTGACCCAGACAGACTTATCAATCAGCCCCAGCATTTT. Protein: CASSDPDRLINQPQHF.

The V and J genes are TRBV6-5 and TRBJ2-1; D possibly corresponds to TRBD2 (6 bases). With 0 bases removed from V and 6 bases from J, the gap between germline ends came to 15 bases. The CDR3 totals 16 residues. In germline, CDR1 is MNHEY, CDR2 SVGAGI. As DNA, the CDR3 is TGTGCCAGCAGTTACTCGGGGGGAGGTCGGGCCAATGAGCAGTTCTTC. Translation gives CASSYSGGGRANEQFF.

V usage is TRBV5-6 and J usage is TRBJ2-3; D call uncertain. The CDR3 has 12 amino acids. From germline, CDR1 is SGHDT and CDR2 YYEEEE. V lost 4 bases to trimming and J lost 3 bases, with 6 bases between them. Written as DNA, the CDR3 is TGTGCCAGCAGCGGCTTGACAGATACGCAGTATTTT. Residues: CASSGLTDTQYF.

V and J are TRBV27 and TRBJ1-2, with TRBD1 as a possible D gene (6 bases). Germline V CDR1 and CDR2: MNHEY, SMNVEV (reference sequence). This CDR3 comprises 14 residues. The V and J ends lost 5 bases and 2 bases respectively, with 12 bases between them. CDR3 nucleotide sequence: TGTGCCAGCAGTCGACAGGTTGGGAACTATGGCTACACCTTC. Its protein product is CASSRQVGNYGYTF.

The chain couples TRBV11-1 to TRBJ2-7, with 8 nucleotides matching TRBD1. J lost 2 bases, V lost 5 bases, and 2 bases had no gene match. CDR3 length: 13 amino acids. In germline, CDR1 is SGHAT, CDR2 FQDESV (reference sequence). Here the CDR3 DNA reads TGTGCCAGCAGCCGGACAGGGACCTACGAGCAGTACTTC. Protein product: CASSRTGTYEQYF.

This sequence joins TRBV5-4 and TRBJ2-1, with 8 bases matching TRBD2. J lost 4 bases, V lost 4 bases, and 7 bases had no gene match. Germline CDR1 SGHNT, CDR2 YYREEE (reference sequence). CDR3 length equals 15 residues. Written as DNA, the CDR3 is TGTGCCAGCAGCCCGGGAGGGCAGATGTACAATGAGCAGTTCTTC. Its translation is CASSPGGQMYNEQFF. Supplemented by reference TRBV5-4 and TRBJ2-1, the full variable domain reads ETGVTQSPTHLIKTRGQQVTLRCSSQSGHNTVSWYQQALGQGPQFIFQYYREEENGRGNFPPRFSGLQFPNYSSELNVNALELDDSALYLCASSPGGQMYNEQFFGPGTRLTVL.

CDR3 in amino acids: CASSLFGTGPGTQYF. The CDR3 DNA reads TGTGCCAGCAGTTTATTTGGGACAGGCCCTGGGACCCAGTACTTC. The chain links TRBV28 to TRBJ2-5; 8 bases match TRBD1. The CDR3 has 15 residues. With V trimmed by 1 base and J by 7 bases, 8 bases remained unmatched. Germline V CDR1 and CDR2: MDHEN, SYDVKM.

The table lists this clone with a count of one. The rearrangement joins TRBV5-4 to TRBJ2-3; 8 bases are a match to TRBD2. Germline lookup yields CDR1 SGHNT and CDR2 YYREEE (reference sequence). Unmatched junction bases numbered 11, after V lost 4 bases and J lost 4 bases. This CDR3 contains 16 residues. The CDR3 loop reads CASSDIRSGRADTQYF. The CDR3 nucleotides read TGTGCCAGCAGCGATATTAGGAGCGGGAGAGCAGATACGCAGTATTTT. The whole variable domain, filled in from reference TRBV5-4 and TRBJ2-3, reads ETGVTQSPTHLIKTRGQQVTLRCSSQSGHNTVSWYQQALGQGPQFIFQYYREEENGRGNFPPRFSGLQFPNYSSELNVNALELDDSALYLCASSDIRSGRADTQYFGPGTRLTVL.

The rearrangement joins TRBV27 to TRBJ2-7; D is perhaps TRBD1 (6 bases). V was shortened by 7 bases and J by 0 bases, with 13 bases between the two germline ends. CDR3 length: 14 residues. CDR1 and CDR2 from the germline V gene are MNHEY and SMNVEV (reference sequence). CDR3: CASTRTASSYEQYF. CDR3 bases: TGTGCCAGCACCCGGACAGCGAGCTCCTACGAGCAGTACTTC.

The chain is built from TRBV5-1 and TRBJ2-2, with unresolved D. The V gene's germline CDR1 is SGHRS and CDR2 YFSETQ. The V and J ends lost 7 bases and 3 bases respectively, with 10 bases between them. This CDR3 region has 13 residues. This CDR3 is CASAFRDTGELFF. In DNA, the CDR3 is TGCGCCAGCGCGTTCCGCGACACCGGGGAGCTGTTTTTT.

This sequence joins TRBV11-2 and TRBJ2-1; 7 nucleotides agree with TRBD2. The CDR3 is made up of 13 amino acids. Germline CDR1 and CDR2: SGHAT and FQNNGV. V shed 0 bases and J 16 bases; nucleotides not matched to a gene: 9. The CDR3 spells CASSLDAGLVLFF. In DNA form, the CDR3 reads TGTGCCAGCAGCTTAGACGCCGGACTAGTCCTCTTCTTC.

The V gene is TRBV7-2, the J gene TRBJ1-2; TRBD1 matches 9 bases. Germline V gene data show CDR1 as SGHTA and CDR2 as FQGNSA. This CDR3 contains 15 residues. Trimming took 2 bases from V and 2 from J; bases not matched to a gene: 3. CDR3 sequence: CASSLPGTGNYGYTF. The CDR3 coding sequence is TGTGCCAGCAGCTTACCCGGGACAGGGAACTATGGCTACACCTTC.

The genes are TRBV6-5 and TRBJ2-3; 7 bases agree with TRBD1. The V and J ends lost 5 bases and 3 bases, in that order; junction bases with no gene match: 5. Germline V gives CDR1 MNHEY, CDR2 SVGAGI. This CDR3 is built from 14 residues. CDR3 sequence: CASSQDRKTDTQYF. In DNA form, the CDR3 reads TGTGCCAGCAGTCAGGACAGGAAAACAGATACGCAGTATTTT.

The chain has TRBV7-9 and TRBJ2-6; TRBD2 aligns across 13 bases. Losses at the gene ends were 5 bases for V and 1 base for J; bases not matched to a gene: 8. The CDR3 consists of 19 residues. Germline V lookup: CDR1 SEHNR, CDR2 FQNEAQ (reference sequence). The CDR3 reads CASSPWTSGSYSGANVLTF. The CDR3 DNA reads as TGTGCCAGCAGCCCCTGGACTAGCGGGAGTTATTCTGGGGCCAACGTCCTGACTTTC.